This T cell receptor (beta chain) is from a study of regulatory T cells in long-lasting Graves disease. Findings of the study overall: Shared public clonotypes totalled 2,500 to 3,500 in persistent patients, compared with about 970 in new patients.

As concerns this clonotype: Its antigen is not known.

Time point indicated: persistent/refractory GD, antithyroid drugs over 5 years with positive TRAb. The authors made the TCR library using RNA they extracted from PBMCs. Assembly of TCR beta libraries relied on iRepertoire HTBI primers together with Arm-PCR of CDR3 regions. MiXCR was run by TCRdb on the multiplex PCR reads, yielding one entry per CDR3 protein. The sample lists about 660,000 distinct CDR3 sequences, 30% occurring once. The CDR3 has 14 amino acids. V gave up 0 bases and J gave up 8 bases; unmatched junction bases: 7. The germline CDR1 and CDR2 sequences are SGDLS and YYNGEE. The sample was peripheral blood mononuclear cells (PBMCs), taken when the disease was refractory, from a patient treated with antithyroid drugs. V usage is TRBV9 and J usage is TRBJ1-2; 7 bases map to TRBD1. The source of this sequence is a female donor with Graves disease. CDR3 sequence (DNA): TGTGCCAGCAGCGTAGGACAGGGCTTAGTAGGCTACACCTTC. Encoded protein: CASSVGQGLVGYTF.